Shown below are 32 T cell receptor beta chains from a single sample sequenced in a study of early stage breast cancer tumors. Some clones are missing from TCRdb's copy, which holds only in-frame ones; the method was immunoSEQ multiplex PCR. The sample holds 7,000 to 8,500 clones; roughly 77% are singletons and the top ten take around 8.8%. The specimen sequenced was normal breast tissue next to the tumor. The receptor set was obtained from a person in their sixties or seventies with breast cancer.

V gene TRBV6-6 combines with J gene TRBJ1-2, with D perhaps matching TRBD1 (5 bases). Germline values: CDR1 MNHNY, CDR2 SVGAGI (reference sequence). There are 16 residues in the CDR3. Trimming removed 6 bases from V and 4 bases from J, with 21 bases in between. The chain's CDR3 is CASRTAGAAVGYGYTF. DNA of the CDR3: TGTGCCAGCAGAACGGCCGGGGCGGCGGTCGGCTATGGCTACACCTTC.

The J gene is TRBJ1-3, the V gene TRBV2; D is unresolved. From germline, CDR1 is SNHLY and CDR2 FYNNEI. The CDR3 loop spans 15 amino acids. Trimming left V 1 base short and J 0 bases short, with 7 bases between. The CDR3 nucleotides read TGTGCCAGCAGTGAAGAACAGTTCTCTGGAAACACCATATATTTT. This codes for CASSEEQFSGNTIYF.

The chain employs TRBV2 and TRBJ1-5, with unresolved D. Germline V gene data show CDR1 as SNHLY and CDR2 as FYNNEI. The V and J ends lost 4 bases and 3 bases respectively, with 16 bases between them. CDR3 length equals 16 residues. CDR3: CASSGLGEDNNQPQHF. CDR3 nucleotides: TGTGCCAGCAGTGGACTGGGCGAAGACAACAATCAGCCCCAGCATTTT.

The chain recombines TRBV28 with TRBJ2-7; D may be TRBD2 (6 bases). CDR1 MDHEN and CDR2 SYDVKM come from the germline V gene. The V end lost 6 bases, the J end lost 2 bases, and 14 bases lay between the germline ends. The CDR3 runs to 14 residues. In DNA, the CDR3 is TGTGCCAGCAGCCGCGGGACTTTAGCCTACGAGCAGTACTTC. Translation: CASSRGTLAYEQYF. The full variable domain, with the rest looked up from reference TRBV28 and TRBJ2-7, is DVKVTQSSRYLVKRTGEKVFLECVQDMDHENMFWYRQDPGLGLRLIYFSYDVKMKEKGDIPEGYSVSREKKERFSLILESASTNQTSMYLCASSRGTLAYEQYFGPGTRLTVT.

The chain joins TRBV9 to TRBJ1-2; D uncertain. The CDR3 length is 15 residues. V shed 2 bases and J shed 10 bases, with 21 bases lying between them. Looked up from germline, CDR1 is SGDLS and CDR2 is YYNGEE. The CDR3 DNA reads TGTGCCAGCAGCGTTACGCAGGAGAGGGCGATGGCCTACACCTTC. It yields the protein CASSVTQERAMAYTF.

This clone was detected once. V and J are TRBV4-1 and TRBJ2-1, with D uncertain. Deletions cut 4 bases from V and 6 bases from J, with 7 bases between. The germline V gene encodes CDR1 MGHRA and CDR2 YSYEKL. This CDR3 spans 12 amino acids. CDR3: CASSPSGNEQFF. The CDR3, as DNA: TGCGCCAGCAGCCCGAGTGGCAATGAGCAGTTCTTC.

The V and J genes are TRBV19 and TRBJ1-1; D is undetermined. Germline lookup yields CDR1 LNHDA and CDR2 SQIVND (reference sequence). CDR3 length: 12 residues. Trimming left V 2 bases short and J 1 base short, with 2 bases between. The CDR3 nucleotides read TGTGCCAGTAGTATACCGAACACTGAAGCTTTCTTT. It is translated as CASSIPNTEAFF. The full variable domain, completed using reference TRBV19 and TRBJ1-1, is DGGITQSPKYLFRKEGQNVTLSCEQNLNHDAMYWYRQDPGQGLRLIYYSQIVNDFQKGDIAEGYSVSREKKESFPLTVTSAQKNPTAFYLCASSIPNTEAFFGQGTRLTVV.

This chain joins TRBV5-5 and TRBJ1-5; D remains ambiguous. The ends were cut back, 0 bases at V and 6 bases at J, with 13 bases in the middle. The CDR3 sequence is 15 residues long. Per the germline V gene, CDR1 is SGHKS and CDR2 is YYEKEE (reference sequence). The CDR3 DNA reads as TGTGCCAGCAGCTTGGGGGCAGGTCACGGTCAGCCCCAGCATTTT. It translates to CASSLGAGHGQPQHF.

The genes are TRBV6-1 and TRBJ1-4; 7 nucleotides align to TRBD1. This CDR3 comprises 14 residues. Trimming removed 7 bases from V and 3 bases from J; junction bases left unmatched: 5. Germline CDR1 is MNHNS and CDR2 is SASEGT. The CDR3 DNA sequence: TGTGCCAGCACTCTGACAGGGTCTAATGAAAAACTGTTTTTT. Its protein product is CASTLTGSNEKLFF.

The chain combines TRBV5-5 with TRBJ2-1; a possible D gene is TRBD2 (5 bases). This CDR3 comprises 13 residues. CDR1 and CDR2 (germline): SGHKS, YYEKEE (reference sequence). V was cut by 0 bases and J by 9 bases, with 10 bases left in between. CDR3 protein: CASSLGDRGEQFF. The CDR3 region has the DNA TGTGCCAGCAGCTTGGGCGACCGGGGTGAGCAGTTCTTC.

This clone was seen only a few times. This chain joins TRBV5-1 and TRBJ2-5; D could derive from TRBD1 or TRBD2 (6 bases each). The CDR3 has 18 amino acids. Germline loops: CDR1 SGHRS, CDR2 YFSETQ. The ends were cut back, 0 bases at V and 1 base at J, with 19 bases in the middle. The CDR3 DNA reads TGCGCCAGCAGCTTGGCCCTTATAACGGGGGCCTCCCAAGAGACCCAGTACTTC. Translating it yields CASSLALITGASQETQYF.

The rearrangement joins TRBV5-1 to TRBJ1-4; D is undetermined. CDR1 and CDR2 from the germline V gene are SGHRS and YFSETQ. This CDR3 has 14 amino acids. The V end lost 5 bases, the J end lost 3 bases, and 11 bases lay between the germline ends. This CDR3 is CASRLGGSNEKLFF. CDR3 bases: TGCGCCAGCAGGCTTGGAGGCTCTAATGAAAAACTGTTTTTT.

The chain is built from TRBV7-2 and TRBJ2-7; 7 bases agree with TRBD2. Per germline, CDR1 SGHTA and CDR2 FQGNSA. Losses at the gene ends were 2 bases for V and 2 bases for J; bases not matched to a gene: 12. CDR3 length: 17 amino acids. The CDR3 loop is CASSLRRGLLTPYEQYF. CDR3 nucleotide sequence: TGTGCCAGCAGCTTAAGGAGGGGACTACTAACACCCTACGAGCAGTACTTC.

This sequence joins TRBV6-5 and TRBJ2-2, with 7 bases aligning to TRBD1. The ends lost 6 bases at V and 1 base at J; junction bases unmatched: 5. Germline V CDR1 and CDR2: MNHEY, SVGAGI. The CDR3 covers 15 residues. The chain's CDR3 is CASSPGDRNTGELFF. The CDR3 DNA sequence: TGTGCCAGCAGCCCAGGGGACAGGAACACCGGGGAGCTGTTTTTT.

The chain combines TRBV7-6 with TRBJ2-6; TRBD1 aligns across 7 bases. The germline CDR1 and CDR2 sequences are SGHVS and FNYEAQ. The CDR3 covers 13 residues. With V trimmed by 5 bases and J by 12 bases, 7 bases remained unmatched. For the CDR3, the DNA is TGTGCCAGCAGCGAGACAGGGAGAGGCGTCCTGACTTTC. It encodes CASSETGRGVLTF.

The chain couples TRBV19 to TRBJ1-2; TRBD1 might be the D (5 bases). Trimming stripped 5 bases from V and 6 bases from J, with 16 bases between. From germline, CDR1 is LNHDA and CDR2 SQIVND (reference sequence). This CDR3 is 14 amino acids long. The CDR3 region has the DNA TGTGCCAGTAGTCCCGGACAAAGGAAGAATGGCTACACCTTC. It is translated as CASSPGQRKNGYTF.

The rearrangement joins TRBV6-4 to TRBJ2-3; 12 bases match TRBD2. V gave up 6 bases and J gave up 3 bases; unmatched junction bases: 1. Per the germline V gene, CDR1 is MRHNA and CDR2 is SNTAGT. This CDR3 has 14 residues. Written as DNA, the CDR3 is TGTGCCAGCAGCCTAGCGGGGGGGACAGATACGCAGTATTTT. Amino acids: CASSLAGGTDTQYF.

In regard to this clone: The DNA is omitted, as the CDR3 cannot be located on it reliably, and the CDR3 follows TCRdb's listing. V usage is TRBV21-1 and J usage is TRBJ2-3; the table's TRBD1 call for D was not verified on the DNA. TRBV21-1 constitutes a pseudogene. The CDR3 adds up to 15 amino acids, both ends counted. The CDR3 region is CASSKVAEGADTQYF.

The chain is built from TRBV7-9 and TRBJ2-7; TRBD2 might be the D (7 bases). Trimming cost V 1 base and J 4 bases, with 20 bases left between them. This CDR3 contains 17 residues. CDR1 and CDR2 from the germline V gene are SEHNR and FQNEAQ (reference sequence). The CDR3 loop is CASSLGGGGTISYEQYF. DNA for the CDR3: TGTGCCAGCAGCTTAGGGGGGGGCGGGACGATATCATACGAGCAGTACTTC.

In this sample, this clone turned up once. The chain links TRBV6-5 to TRBJ1-5; D is unclear. The CDR3 consists of 13 residues. The germline gives CDR1 MNHEY, CDR2 SVGAGI. Between the trimmed V and J ends, which lost 2 bases and 7 bases, there was a span of 9 bases. CDR3 bases: TGTGCCAGCAGTTACGTTAGGAACCAGCCCCAGCATTTT. Residues: CASSYVRNQPQHF.

This chain joins TRBV5-1 and TRBJ2-4, with 16 nucleotides matching TRBD2. Germline values: CDR1 SGHRS, CDR2 YFSETQ. The CDR3 totals 18 residues. Losses at the gene ends were 3 bases for V and 1 base for J; bases not matched to a gene: 4. CDR3 DNA: TGCGCCAGCAGCTCCGGGACTAGCGGGGGGGCGGCCAAAAACATTCAGTACTTC. Translation gives CASSSGTSGGAAKNIQYF.

This chain's CDR3 is CASSDSGGRTDTQYF. The CDR3 nucleotides are TGTGCCAGCAGTGACTCGGGCGGGAGAACAGATACGCAGTATTTT. This chain uses TRBV6-4 with TRBJ2-3, with TRBD2 matching 7 bases. Germline V gene data show CDR1 as MRHNA and CDR2 as SNTAGT. V dropped 0 bases and J dropped 3; count of bases not matched to a gene: 3. The CDR3 extends over 15 amino acids.

The gene calls are TRBV19 and TRBJ2-2, with no clear D. CDR3 size: 12 residues. Germline V CDR1 and CDR2: LNHDA, SQIVND (reference sequence). V gave up 4 bases and J gave up 5 bases, with 5 bases separating them. For the CDR3, the DNA is TGTGCCAGTAGTACGGAGACCGGGGAGCTGTTTTTT. Its protein product is CASSTETGELFF.

The rearrangement joins TRBV19 to TRBJ2-2; no definite D call. CDR1 is LNHDA, CDR2 SQIVND, per germline (reference sequence). V lost 7 bases to trimming and J lost 2 bases, with 14 bases between them. The CDR3 loop spans 15 amino acids. The CDR3 reads CASTPPRSNTGELFF. Written as DNA, the CDR3 is TGTGCCAGTACCCCCCCCCGCTCAAACACCGGGGAGCTGTTTTTT.

The rearrangement uses TRBV4-1 and TRBJ2-7, with D perhaps matching TRBD1 (5 bases). The CDR3 spans 18 residues. Trimming left V 0 bases short and J 2 bases short, with 20 bases between. Germline assignment: CDR1 MGHRA and CDR2 YSYEKL. Here the CDR3 reads CASSQEPALMTATYEQYF. The CDR3 DNA is TGCGCCAGCAGCCAAGAGCCCGCTCTGATGACAGCCACCTACGAGCAGTACTTC.

J is TRBJ2-4 and V is TRBV2, with 8 bases lining up with TRBD2. V lost 7 bases, J lost 5 bases, and 13 bases stayed unmatched. This CDR3 comprises 16 residues. Germline V gene data show CDR1 as SNHLY and CDR2 as FYNNEI. This chain's CDR3 is CASKPRDPAGENIQYF. The CDR3 coding sequence is TGTGCCAGCAAGCCGAGGGACCCAGCGGGGGAAAACATTCAGTACTTC.

CDR3 DNA sequence: TGCAGCGCCGACGGGGGCCCCCTGGAGACCCAGTACTTC. Translated, it gives CSADGGPLETQYF. The rearrangement links TRBV29-1 to TRBJ2-5; D might be TRBD1 or TRBD2, each matching 6 bases. Germline values: CDR1 SQVTM, CDR2 ANQGSEA. Trimming removed 7 bases at V and 5 bases at J, with 17 bases between. The CDR3 has 13 amino acids.

The chain carries TRBV29-1 and TRBJ2-1; 8 positions match TRBD1. The CDR3 has 14 amino acids. CDR1 is SQVTM, CDR2 ANQGSEA, per germline. V shed 5 bases, J shed 6 bases, and the junction held 9 bases outside the gene matches. The DNA for the CDR3 is TGCAGCGTTTTATTGTGGACAGGGCCCAATGAGCAGTTCTTC. Its translation is CSVLLWTGPNEQFF.

The CDR3 protein is CASSEPGQGKNEQFF. CDR3 sequence (DNA): TGTGCCAGCAGCGAACCGGGACAGGGGAAGAATGAGCAGTTCTTC. This chain connects TRBV4-2 to TRBJ2-1; 10 nucleotides match TRBD1. CDR3 size: 15 residues. Germline CDR1 LGHNA, CDR2 YNFKEQ. The V gene end was trimmed by 5 bases and the J gene end by 7 bases; junction bases not matched to a gene: 8.

The chain has TRBV6-6 and TRBJ2-5; the D is unclear. Judging by the DNA end, TRBJ2-7 fits better; the J call may be wrong. Germline V gives CDR1 MNHNY, CDR2 SVGAGI (reference sequence). The CDR3 is made up of 10 amino acids. CDR3 residues: CASAGYEQYF. The CDR3 DNA is TGTGCCAGCGCTGGCTACGAGCAGTACTTC.

V is TRBV11-1 and J is TRBJ2-7; tentative D call: TRBD1 (6 bases). The V gene's germline CDR1 is SGHAT and CDR2 FQDESV (reference sequence). V was pared by 0 bases and J by 2 bases, with 17 bases between. The CDR3 totals 17 residues. The CDR3 nucleotides are TGTGCCAGCAGCTTAGCCGCGTTATGGGACAATGCCTACGAGCAGTACTTC. Protein product: CASSLAALWDNAYEQYF.

This chain links TRBV11-1 with TRBJ2-7; D is tentatively TRBD1 or TRBD2 (6 bases each). The CDR3 covers 14 residues. The V gene lost 3 bases and the J gene lost 7 bases, with 16 bases spanning the gap. The V gene's germline CDR1 is SGHAT and CDR2 FQDESV (reference sequence). CDR3: CASSFPGAAGEQYF. The CDR3 DNA reads as TGTGCCAGCAGCTTTCCGGGGGCCGCAGGGGAGCAGTACTTC.